This TCR beta chain appears in the sequencing data of a study of blood T cells in healthy people across ages. With a J-beta primer mix and a sample-barcoded 5' primer, a second PCR ran about 7 to 11 cycles. MiXCR was run by TCRdb on the 5' RACE reads, yielding one entry per CDR3 protein. The sample has over 1.5 million distinct CDR3 sequences; roughly 49% are singletons. This CDR3 is built from 15 residues. The V end was cut by 0 bases, the J end by 3 bases, with 12 bases between. Germline loops: CDR1 SGHDN, CDR2 FVKESK. The origin of this receptor is a woman aged 40 to 55 in good health. The sample comprised blood. The V and J genes are TRBV14 and TRBJ2-7, with no clear D. The CDR3 region has the DNA TGTGCCAGCAGCCAAGAGGGGTCAACAGACTACGAGCAGTACTTC. It translates to CASSQEGSTDYEQYF.